This T cell receptor beta chain was recovered during a study of beta chain features in type 1 diabetes. Findings and limits, study-wide: Within each of all four CD4+ subsets, Type 1 diabetes patients had TCRB CDR3s that were moderately but significantly shorter.

Post-sort purity exceeded 95% for all sorted populations. The CDR3 extends over 15 amino acids. Germline V gene data show CDR1 as SGHAT and CDR2 as FQDESV (reference sequence). The V gene end was trimmed by 3 bases and the J gene end by 5 bases; junction bases not matched to a gene: 4. The study reverse transcribed the entire isolated RNA, so it sequenced expressed TCRB transcripts. This table comes from immunoSEQ multiplex PCR, and its TCRdb copy is limited to in-frame clones, with some not included. The table lists 150,000 to 200,000 clones, 8.5% to 10% of them singletons. Comments on this clone: The antigen is undetermined.

The V and J genes are TRBV11-1 and TRBJ2-2, with 9 bases identical to TRBD2. This receptor was obtained from a woman aged 25 to 39 with type 1 diabetes. The sequencing input was central memory CD4+ T cells from blood. CDR3 loop: CASSFPLAGTGELFF. The CDR3 DNA is TGTGCCAGCAGCTTCCCGCTAGCGGGGACCGGGGAGCTGTTTTTT.